Sequencing of this T cell receptor (beta chain) was carried out in a study of shared clonotypes between healthy human individuals. The wider study: Each donor contributed plates that comprised three CD4 naive, three CD4 memory, two CD8 naive and one CD8 memory. Overall study results and limits: The study's rarefaction showed incomplete sorted-subset sequencing despite large depth.

Only in-frame clones appear in the TCRdb table, and some are missing; sequencing was by immunoSEQ multiplex PCR. Among hundreds of thousands of clones listed, roughly 73% were seen once. Negatively enriched CD4+ T cells were divided by CD45RA into naive and memory. Of note for this clone: The antigen remains unidentified.

The source is a woman aged 25 to 45 in good health. Sequenced: memory CD4+ T cells sorted from blood. The subset was: CD45RA-negative fraction.

The CDR3 coding sequence is TGTGCCAGCAGTTCTCTCGACTATCGCACAGATACGCAGTATTTT. This sequence encodes CASSSLDYRTDTQYF. This chain connects TRBV28 to TRBJ2-3; possible D gene TRBD2, 5 bases. Germline CDR1 and CDR2: MDHEN and SYDVKM. This CDR3 has 15 residues. Deletions cut 4 bases from V and 1 base from J, with 12 bases between.